One TCR beta chain is described in this entry. Per the germline V gene, CDR1 is GTSNPN and CDR2 is SVGIG (reference sequence). V was pared by 3 bases and J by 3 bases, with 20 bases between. CDR3 length: 16 amino acids. Measured with immunoSEQ multiplex PCR; TCRdb has only the in-frame clones, and not every one. The top ten clones hold approximately 5% of a sample with tens of thousands of clones, about 91% of them seen once. These data are taken from a study of T cell changes during pregnancy in multiple sclerosis. This clonotype was obtained from a female donor with multiple sclerosis, enrolled in a pregnancy study. The starting material was CD8+ T cells from peripheral blood mononuclear cells, obtained before pregnancy. The chain couples TRBV30 to TRBJ1-2, with D maybe TRBD1 (6 bases). CDR3 amino acids: CAWRGPWGGLDYGYTF. CDR3 bases: TGTGCCTGGAGGGGACCCTGGGGGGGGCTGGACTATGGCTACACCTTC. Full variable domain (missing parts from reference TRBV30 and TRBJ1-2): SQTIHQWPATLVQPVGSPLSLECTVEGTSNPNLYWYRQAAGRGLQLLFYSVGIGQISSEVPQNLSASRPQDRQFILSSKKLLLSDSGFYLCAWRGPWGGLDYGYTFGSGTRLTVV.